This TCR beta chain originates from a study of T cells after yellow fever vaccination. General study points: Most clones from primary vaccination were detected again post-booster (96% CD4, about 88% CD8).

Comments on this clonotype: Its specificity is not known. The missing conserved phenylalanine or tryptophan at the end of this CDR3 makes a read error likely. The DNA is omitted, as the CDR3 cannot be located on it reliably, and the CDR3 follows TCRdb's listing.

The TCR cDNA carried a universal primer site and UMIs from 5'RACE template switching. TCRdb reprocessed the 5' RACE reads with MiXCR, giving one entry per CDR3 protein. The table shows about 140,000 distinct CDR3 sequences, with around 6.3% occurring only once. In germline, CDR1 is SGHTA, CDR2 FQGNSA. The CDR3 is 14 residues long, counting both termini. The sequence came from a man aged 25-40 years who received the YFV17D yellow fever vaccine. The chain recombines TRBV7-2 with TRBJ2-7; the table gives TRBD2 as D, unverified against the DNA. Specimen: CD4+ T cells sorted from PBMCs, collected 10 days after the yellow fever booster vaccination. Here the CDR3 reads CASSLRASGSQRFL.